Presented here are 18 T cell receptor beta chains from one specimen sequenced in a study of vaccination and CD4 T cells after COVID-19. Once obtained from cultured CD4+ T cells, the DNA was sequenced using the Oncomine TCR Beta short-read assay. TCRdb processed the PCR reads anew with MiXCR; each CDR3 protein has one entry. Of some 14,000 distinct CDR3 sequences detected, 50% to 70% appear once; the ten largest clones hold roughly 8.4%. Regarding treatment: roughly 10-day PBMC culture with coronavirus spike peptide pools or control peptides (ViraFEST assay). Their antigen targets remain unknown. The material sequenced was CD4+ T cells from blood, cultured in vitro, taken before SARS-CoV-2 vaccination. These receptors were taken from a human donor who had recovered from COVID-19.

This clonotype has just a few counts. This sequence joins TRBV19 and TRBJ2-7; D ambiguous. The germline V gene has CDR1 LNHDA and CDR2 SQIVND (reference sequence). The CDR3 runs 14 residues. Between the trimmed V and J ends, which lost 6 bases and 6 bases, there was a span of 18 bases. The DNA of the CDR3 is TGTGCCAGTAGGAGTAGTTTAAGAGCGAGCGAGCAGTACTTC. It translates to CASRSSLRASEQYF.

The chain has TRBV6-1 and TRBJ2-7; D is undetermined. The germline CDR1 and CDR2 sequences are MNHNS and SASEGT. This CDR3 region has 15 residues. V was pared by 2 bases and J by 7 bases, with 18 bases between. CDR3 in amino acids: CASSEQGVLYGEQYF. The CDR3 nucleotides read TGTGCCAGCAGTGAACAAGGAGTCCTGTACGGGGAGCAGTACTTC.

The rearrangement uses TRBV19 and TRBJ2-3, with a weak D call TRBD1 (6 bases). Germline CDR1 reads LNHDA; CDR2 reads SQIVND (reference sequence). The CDR3 length is 13 residues. Trimming stripped 7 bases from V and 4 bases from J, with 12 bases between. The CDR3, as DNA: TGTGCCAGTAATACAAGGGGGTCAGATACGCAGTATTTT. This codes for CASNTRGSDTQYF.

The chain links TRBV12-3 or TRBV12-4 to TRBJ1-5; D may be TRBD1 (5 bases). V lost 1 base to trimming and J lost 7 bases, with 5 bases between them. The CDR3 has 12 residues. CDR3 protein: CASSLGGQPQHF. DNA for the CDR3: TGTGCCAGCAGTTTAGGGGGCCAGCCCCAGCATTTT.

The gene calls are TRBV7-2 and TRBJ1-2; D gene ambiguous. The length of the CDR3 is 15 residues. V lost 5 bases, J lost 4 bases, and 17 bases lay in between. Looked up from germline, CDR1 is SGHTA and CDR2 is FQGNSA. The CDR3 DNA reads TGTGCCAGCAGCGGTGACTTGACCGGCTCCTATGGCTACACCTTC. This translates into CASSGDLTGSYGYTF.

This clonotype has only a few counts. This chain uses TRBV20-1 with TRBJ2-2; 7 bases fit TRBD1. V dropped 1 base and J dropped 5; count of bases not matched to a gene: 4. From germline, CDR1 is DFQATT and CDR2 SNEGSKA (reference sequence). The CDR3 runs 14 residues. CDR3 in DNA: TGCAGTGCTAGAGCCCGACAGGGAACCGGGGAGCTGTTTTTT. Translated, it gives CSARARQGTGELFF.

The chain has TRBV19 and TRBJ1-6; possible D gene TRBD1, 5 bases. Per germline, CDR1 LNHDA and CDR2 SQIVND (reference sequence). This CDR3 has 14 residues. Trimming took 6 bases from V and 9 from J, leaving 15 bases between them. The CDR3 protein is CASSHRGNGSPLHF. Written as DNA, the CDR3 is TGTGCCAGTAGCCATCGGGGGAATGGTTCACCCCTCCACTTT.

CDR3 bases: TGTGCCAGCAGTGTGACTAGCGGGAGATACAACGAGCAGTACTTC. Protein sequence: CASSVTSGRYNEQYF. The chain recombines TRBV6-1 with TRBJ2-7, with 12 bases identical to TRBD2. The V gene end was trimmed by 4 bases and the J gene end by 5 bases; junction bases not matched to a gene: 6. CDR1 and CDR2 from the germline V gene are MNHNS and SASEGT. The CDR3 runs to 15 residues.

V and J are TRBV20-1 and TRBJ1-1; weak D call: TRBD1 (6 bases). V shed 5 bases and J shed 5 bases, with 12 bases lying between them. The CDR3 runs to 12 residues. Germline V gene sequence: CDR1 DFQATT, CDR2 SNEGSKA (reference sequence). The CDR3 spells CSAPRRGTEAFF. CDR3 sequence (DNA): TGCAGTGCTCCTCGGAGGGGGACTGAAGCTTTCTTT.

This chain links TRBV7-9 with TRBJ2-7; TRBD2 is a possible D gene (7 bases). Per the germline V gene, CDR1 is SEHNR and CDR2 is FQNEAQ (reference sequence). Trimming took 5 bases from V and 3 from J, leaving 14 bases between them. This CDR3 comprises 14 residues. The CDR3 DNA reads as TGTGCCAGCAGCGGGGGGGCAGGGGACTACGAGCAGTACTTC. It encodes CASSGGAGDYEQYF.

The chain recombines TRBV11-1 with TRBJ1-1; 10 bases are shared with TRBD1. This CDR3 has 12 amino acids. V was pared by 6 bases and J by 5 bases, with 0 bases of the junction left unmatched. Germline CDR1 and CDR2: SGHAT and FQDESV (reference sequence). In DNA form, the CDR3 reads TGTGCCAGCAGGGGACAGGGGACTGAAGCTTTCTTT. It specifies CASRGQGTEAFF.

The J gene is TRBJ1-1, the V gene TRBV11-2; the D gene is possibly TRBD1 (5 bases). The germline V gene encodes CDR1 SGHAT and CDR2 FQNNGV. The CDR3 covers 17 residues. V lost 1 base, J lost 0 bases, and 15 bases lay in between. CDR3 coding DNA: TGTGCCAGCAGCTTAGGTGTGGGGGGTCGGTTGAACACTGAAGCTTTCTTT. Translation gives CASSLGVGGRLNTEAFF.

This chain links TRBV10-3 with TRBJ2-1; 9 bases line up with TRBD1. There are 16 residues in the CDR3. Trimming took 0 bases from V and 7 from J; bases not matched to a gene: 7. Germline CDR1 and CDR2: ENHRY and SYGVKD. The CDR3 spells CAISESTGGRVNEQFF. The DNA for the CDR3 is TGTGCCATCAGTGAGTCAACAGGGGGCAGGGTGAATGAGCAGTTCTTC.

V and J are TRBV10-3 and TRBJ1-1; TRBD1 agrees at 9 bases. J was trimmed by 4 bases and V by 6 bases; bases with no gene match: 12. The CDR3 loop spans 16 amino acids. CDR1 and CDR2 (germline): ENHRY, SYGVKD. CDR3 protein: CAIRDPGQGVGTEAFF. DNA for the CDR3: TGTGCCATCAGAGACCCGGGACAGGGTGTTGGCACTGAAGCTTTCTTT.

There are a few counts of this clonotype. The CDR3: CASSLYAGRYTQYF. Here the CDR3 DNA reads TGTGCCAGCAGCTTATATGCGGGAAGGTATACGCAGTATTTT. The V and J genes are TRBV7-3 and TRBJ2-3; D might be TRBD2 (6 bases). The CDR3 runs to 14 residues. Per the germline V gene, CDR1 is SGHTA and CDR2 is FQGTGA. V lost 2 bases to trimming and J lost 7 bases, with 13 bases between them. Full variable domain (remainder filled in from reference TRBV7-3 and TRBJ2-3): GAGVSQTPSNKVTEKGKYVELRCDPISGHTALYWYRQSLGQGPEFLIYFQGTGAADDSGLPNDRFFAVRPEGSVSTLKIQRTERGDSAVYLCASSLYAGRYTQYFGPGTRLTVL.

The chain has TRBV19 and TRBJ1-1; no clear D. Trimming pared 2 bases from V and 1 base from J, leaving 8 bases between. The CDR3 covers 14 residues. Germline CDR1 LNHDA, CDR2 SQIVND (reference sequence). The CDR3 DNA reads TGTGCCAGTAGTATAAGGCAGACGAACACTGAAGCTTTCTTT. Protein product: CASSIRQTNTEAFF.

This clonotype was counted once. This chain joins TRBV20-1 and TRBJ2-7; 8 nucleotides agree with TRBD2. The CDR3 has 15 residues. Germline loops: CDR1 DFQATT, CDR2 SNEGSKA (reference sequence). V shed 0 bases, J shed 0 bases, and the junction held 4 bases outside the gene matches. The CDR3 is CSARDPSGSSYEQYF. The CDR3 DNA follows: TGCAGTGCTAGAGATCCCAGCGGGAGCTCCTACGAGCAGTACTTC.

The gene calls are TRBV20-1 and TRBJ2-3, with 13 bases that match TRBD2. Germline CDR1 is DFQATT and CDR2 is SNEGSKA (reference sequence). CDR3 size: 16 residues. Trimming took 2 bases from V and 2 from J; bases not matched to a gene: 4. Here the CDR3 DNA reads TGCAGTGCTAGATCGGGACTAGCGGGGATCACAGATACGCAGTATTTT. Translating gives CSARSGLAGITDTQYF.